These T cell receptor beta chains were read from a single sample in a study of blood T cell repertoires in COVID-19. Produced via immunoSEQ multiplex PCR; TCRdb's table is partial and in-frame only. Of some 83,000 clones in the sample, around 85% were seen once. The sequenced material came from peripheral blood. These receptors were taken from a man older than 75 in a cohort sampled during active COVID-19. CDR3s include the opening cysteine and the closing phenylalanine or tryptophan. The D gene is left open where the match is weak. Size is stated for part of the rows, as once, few or many counts, or as a class when the clone is expanded.

- | - | TRBJ1-6 | TRBV5-5 | TGTGCCAGCAGCTTGCTCGTTGGGGGGTCACCCCTCCACTTT | CASSLLVGGSPLHF
TRBD1 | - | TRBJ2-2 | TRBV2 | TGTGCCAGCAGACCGGGACAGCATTACCTCACCGGGGAGCTGTTTTTT | CASRPGQHYLTGELFF
TRBD1 | - | TRBJ2-5 | TRBV11-1 | TGTGCCAGCAGCTTAGGGGGAACAGGGGACGAGACCCAGTACTTC | CASSLGGTGDETQYF
TRBD1 | once | TRBJ1-1 | TRBV28 | TGTGCCAGCAGTCCACCAATCCCGGGACAGGGCCTGAACACTGAAGCTTTCTTT | CASSPPIPGQGLNTEAFF
TRBD2 | - | TRBJ2-3 | TRBV4-2 | TGTGCCAGCAGCCAAGTCCAGCGGGGCGCTCGTCGCCCAGATACGCAGTATTTT | CASSQVQRGARRPDTQYF
- | once | TRBJ2-5 | TRBV5-6 | TGTGCCAGCAGCTTGTCAGTTCGCGGGGAACTTATGGAGACCCAGTACTTC | CASSLSVRGELMETQYF
- | - | TRBJ1-6 | TRBV9 | TGTGCCAGCAGCGTAGATAACAGGGTAAACTCACCCCTCCACTTT | CASSVDNRVNSPLHF
- | - | TRBJ2-6 | TRBV6-5 | TGTGCCAGTCTACCGTGGGCCGGGGCCAACGTCCTGACTTTC | CASLPWAGANVLTF
- | - | TRBJ2-7 | TRBV5-4 | TGTGCCAGCAGCTTGGATCAGAACGCAGCCTACGAGCAGTACTTC | CASSLDQNAAYEQYF
TRBD1 | - | TRBJ2-2 | TRBV12-5 | TGTGCTAGTGGGAGTCAGACAGGGGGCGTAATCACCGGGGAGCTGTTTTTT | CASGSQTGGVITGELFF
- | - | TRBJ2-2 | TRBV20-1 | TGCAGTGCTAGTTCCCGGGGCACCGGGGAGCTGTTTTTT | CSASSRGTGELFF
TRBD1 | - | TRBJ2-3 | TRBV25-1 | TGTGCCAGCAGTGAGCAGGGGGCGCAAGATACGCAGTATTTT | CASSEQGAQDTQYF
TRBD1 | once | TRBJ2-7 | TRBV19 | TGTGCCAGTAGTAAGGACAGGGCGCCCTACGAGCAGTACTTC | CASSKDRAPYEQYF
TRBD2 | - | TRBJ2-3 | TRBV24-1 | TGTGCCACCAGTGGGACTAGCAATCGTGATACGCAGTATTTT | CATSGTSNRDTQYF
TRBD1 | - | TRBJ2-5 | TRBV20-1 | TGCAGTATTGGACAGGGAGAGACCCAGTACTTC | CSIGQGETQYF
- | - | TRBJ2-3 | TRBV5-1 | TGCGCCAGCAGCCCCGATGAGGCCCGTAGGGATACGCAGTATTTT | CASSPDEARRDTQYF
- | - | TRBJ1-2 | TRBV28 | TGTGCCAGCAGACCAACACAGACTAACTATGGCTACACCTTC | CASRPTQTNYGYTF
- | - | TRBJ1-5 | TRBV7-9 | TGTGCCAGCAGCTTAATGGCAGATAGCAATCAGCCCCAGCATTTT | CASSLMADSNQPQHF
- | - | TRBJ2-7 | TRBV7-3 | TGTGCCAGCAGCCCCGGGGGTAACCACGAGCAGTACTTC | CASSPGGNHEQYF
- | - | TRBJ2-7 | TRBV3-1/TRBV3-2 | TGTGCCAGCAGCCAAGTTCCAGGGGCCTACGAGCAGTACTTC | CASSQVPGAYEQYF
- | - | TRBJ2-3 | TRBV18 | TGTGCCAGCTCTACCGGGACTAGCACAGATACGCAGTATTTT | CASSTGTSTDTQYF
- | - | TRBJ1-5 | TRBV2 | TGTGCCAGCAATATACAGGTTGACCAGCCCCAGCATTTT | CASNIQVDQPQHF
TRBD1 | - | TRBJ1-1 | TRBV5-1 | TGCGCCAGCAGCGACGGACAGGGCGGGGGTACTGAAGCTTTCTTT | CASSDGQGGGTEAFF
TRBD1 | once | TRBJ2-4 | TRBV19 | TGTGCCAGTAGTATTTGGGACAGGGTAGGCACCATCAAAAACATTCAGTACTTC | CASSIWDRVGTIKNIQYF
- | once | TRBJ1-4 | TRBV7-2 | TGTGCCAGCAGCTTGTCAGTGGGAGGAGAAAAACTGTTTTTT | CASSLSVGGEKLFF
TRBD1 | once | TRBJ1-6 | TRBV6-5 | TGTGCCAGCCGGGACAGGGAGAATTCACCCCTCCACTTT | CASRDRENSPLHF
- | - | TRBJ1-3 | TRBV5-1 | TGCGCCAGCAGCCCGCAAGGCGGGCTTGGAAACACCATATATTTT | CASSPQGGLGNTIYF
- | few | TRBJ1-5 | TRBV9 | TGTGCCAGCAGCCCCCCTCTTTTGGAACGGAGTAGGGGTCAGCCCCAGCATTTT | CASSPPLLERSRGQPQHF
TRBD1 | - | TRBJ1-2 | TRBV5-1 | TGCGCCAGCAGCTTGGTGTCTGGGACAGGGTCCGGGGACACCTTC | CASSLVSGTGSGDTF